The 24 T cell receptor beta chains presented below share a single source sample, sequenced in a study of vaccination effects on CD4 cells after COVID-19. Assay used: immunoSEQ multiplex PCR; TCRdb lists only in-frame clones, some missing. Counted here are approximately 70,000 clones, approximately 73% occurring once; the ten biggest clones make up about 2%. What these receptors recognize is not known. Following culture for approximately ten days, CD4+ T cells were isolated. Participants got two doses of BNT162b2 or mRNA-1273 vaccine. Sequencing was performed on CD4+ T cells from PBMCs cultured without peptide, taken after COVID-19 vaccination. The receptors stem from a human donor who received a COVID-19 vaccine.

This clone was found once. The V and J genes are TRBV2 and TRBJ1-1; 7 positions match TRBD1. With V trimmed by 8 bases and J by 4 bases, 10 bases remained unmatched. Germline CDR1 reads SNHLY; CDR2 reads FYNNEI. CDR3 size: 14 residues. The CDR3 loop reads CASYIQGTSTEAFF. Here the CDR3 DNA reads TGTGCCAGCTACATACAGGGGACTAGCACTGAAGCTTTCTTT.

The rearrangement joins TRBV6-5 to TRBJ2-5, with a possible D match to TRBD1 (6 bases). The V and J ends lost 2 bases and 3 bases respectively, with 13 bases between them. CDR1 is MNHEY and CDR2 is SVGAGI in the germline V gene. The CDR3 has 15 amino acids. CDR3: CASSYASAGEETQYF. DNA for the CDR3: TGTGCCAGCAGTTACGCCTCAGCAGGGGAAGAGACCCAGTACTTC.

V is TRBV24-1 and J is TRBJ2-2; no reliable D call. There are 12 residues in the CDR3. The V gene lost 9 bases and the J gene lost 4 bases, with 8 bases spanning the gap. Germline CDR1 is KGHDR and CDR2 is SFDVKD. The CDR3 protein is CATSEVTGELFF. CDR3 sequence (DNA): TGTGCCACCTCGGAAGTCACCGGGGAGCTGTTTTTT.

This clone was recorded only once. DNA of the CDR3: TGTGCCTGGACCTTGGACAGGAGTAATTCACCCCTCCACTTT. Translation gives CAWTLDRSNSPLHF. The J gene is TRBJ1-6, the V gene TRBV30, with TRBD1 matching over 7 bases. The germline V gene encodes CDR1 GTSNPN and CDR2 SVGIG (reference sequence). J lost 6 bases, V lost 4 bases, and 6 bases had no gene match. The CDR3 runs to 14 residues.

The CDR3 loop is CASSAPYRDTQETQYF. CDR3 coding DNA: TGTGCCAGCAGCGCACCTTACAGGGACACGCAAGAGACCCAGTACTTC. V usage is TRBV5-4 and J usage is TRBJ2-5, with D tentatively TRBD1 (6 bases). Germline V gene sequence: CDR1 SGHNT, CDR2 YYREEE (reference sequence). The ends were cut back, 4 bases at V and 2 bases at J, with 18 bases in the middle. The CDR3 is 16 amino acids.

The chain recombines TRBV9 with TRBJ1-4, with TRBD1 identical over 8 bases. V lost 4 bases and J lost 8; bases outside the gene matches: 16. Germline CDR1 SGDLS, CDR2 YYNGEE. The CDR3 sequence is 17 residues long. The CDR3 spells CASSLGAQDRAREKLFF. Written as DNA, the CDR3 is TGTGCCAGCAGCCTAGGGGCCCAGGACAGGGCTAGAGAAAAACTGTTTTTT.

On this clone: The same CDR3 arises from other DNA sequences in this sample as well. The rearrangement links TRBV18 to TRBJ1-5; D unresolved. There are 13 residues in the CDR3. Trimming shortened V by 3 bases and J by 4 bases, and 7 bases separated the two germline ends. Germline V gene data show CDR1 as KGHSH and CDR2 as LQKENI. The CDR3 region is CASSPGLNQPQHF. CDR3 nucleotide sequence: TGTGCCAGCTCACCGGGCCTTAATCAGCCCCAGCATTTT. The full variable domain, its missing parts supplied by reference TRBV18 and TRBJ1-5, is NAGVMQNPRHLVRRRGQEARLRCSPMKGHSHVYWYRQLPEEGLKFMVYLQKENIIDESGMPKERFSAEFPKEGPSILRIQQVVRGDSAAYFCASSPGLNQPQHFGDGTRLSIL.

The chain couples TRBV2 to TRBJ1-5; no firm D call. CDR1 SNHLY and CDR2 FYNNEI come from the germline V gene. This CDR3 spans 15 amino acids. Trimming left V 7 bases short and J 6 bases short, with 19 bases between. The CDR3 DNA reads TGTGCCAGCACCTTTGCGGGAGGTTCGGGTCAGCCCCAGCATTTT. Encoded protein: CASTFAGGSGQPQHF.

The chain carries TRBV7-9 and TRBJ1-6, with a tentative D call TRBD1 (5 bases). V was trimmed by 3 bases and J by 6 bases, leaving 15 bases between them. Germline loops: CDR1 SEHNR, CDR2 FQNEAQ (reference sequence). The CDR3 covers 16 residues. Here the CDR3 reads CASSLASGNSNSPLHF. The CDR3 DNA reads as TGTGCCAGCAGCTTGGCCTCAGGGAATAGTAATTCACCCCTCCACTTT.

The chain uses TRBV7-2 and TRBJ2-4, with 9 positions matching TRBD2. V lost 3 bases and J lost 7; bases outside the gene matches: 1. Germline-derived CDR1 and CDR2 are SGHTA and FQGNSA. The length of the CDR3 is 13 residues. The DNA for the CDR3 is TGTGCCAGCAGCTTGCTAGCGGGGAACATTCAGTACTTC. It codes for CASSLLAGNIQYF.

The CDR3 loop is CASNLEKTGIGNQPQHF. The CDR3 DNA is TGTGCCAGTAACTTAGAAAAGACAGGAATAGGCAATCAGCCCCAGCATTTT. This chain joins TRBV19 and TRBJ1-5, with D possibly TRBD1 on 6 matching bases. The CDR3 sequence is 17 residues long. Deletions cut 7 bases from V and 2 bases from J, with 21 bases between. Germline CDR1 and CDR2: LNHDA and SQIVND (reference sequence).

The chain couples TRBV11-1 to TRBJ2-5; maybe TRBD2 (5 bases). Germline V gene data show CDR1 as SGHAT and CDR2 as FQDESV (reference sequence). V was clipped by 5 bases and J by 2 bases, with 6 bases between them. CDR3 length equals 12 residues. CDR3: CASSRDQETQYF. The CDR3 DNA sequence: TGTGCCAGCAGCCGGGATCAAGAGACCCAGTACTTC.

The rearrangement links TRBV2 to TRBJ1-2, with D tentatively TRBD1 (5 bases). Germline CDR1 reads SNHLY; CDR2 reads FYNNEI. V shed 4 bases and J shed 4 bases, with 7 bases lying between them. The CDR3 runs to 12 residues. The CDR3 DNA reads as TGTGCCAGCAGTGCGGACACCTATGGCTACACCTTC. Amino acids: CASSADTYGYTF.

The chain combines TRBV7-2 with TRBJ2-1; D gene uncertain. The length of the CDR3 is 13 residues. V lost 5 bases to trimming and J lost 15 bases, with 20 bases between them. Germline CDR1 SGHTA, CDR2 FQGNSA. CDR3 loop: CASSMRPGLLAFF. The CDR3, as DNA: TGTGCCAGCAGCATGAGACCGGGCCTTTTGGCGTTCTTC.

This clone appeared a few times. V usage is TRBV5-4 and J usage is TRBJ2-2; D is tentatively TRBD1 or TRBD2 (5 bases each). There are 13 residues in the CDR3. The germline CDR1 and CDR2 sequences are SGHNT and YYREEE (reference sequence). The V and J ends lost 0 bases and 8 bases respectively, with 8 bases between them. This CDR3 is CASSLAGLGELFF. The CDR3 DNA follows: TGTGCCAGCAGCTTGGCGGGGCTGGGGGAGCTGTTTTTT.

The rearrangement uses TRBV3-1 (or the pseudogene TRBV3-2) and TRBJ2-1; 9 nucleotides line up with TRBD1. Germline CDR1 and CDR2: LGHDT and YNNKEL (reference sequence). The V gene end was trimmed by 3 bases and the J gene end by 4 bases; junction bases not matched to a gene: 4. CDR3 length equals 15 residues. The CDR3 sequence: CASSQGQGAYNEQFF. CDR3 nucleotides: TGTGCCAGCAGCCAGGGACAGGGCGCTTACAATGAGCAGTTCTTC.

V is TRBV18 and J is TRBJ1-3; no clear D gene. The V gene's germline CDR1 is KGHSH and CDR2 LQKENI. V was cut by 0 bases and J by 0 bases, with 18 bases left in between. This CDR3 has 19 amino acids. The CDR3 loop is CASSPPLLRQVVSGNTIYF. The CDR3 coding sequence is TGTGCCAGCTCACCACCTCTTTTGCGGCAGGTTGTCTCTGGAAACACCATATATTTT.

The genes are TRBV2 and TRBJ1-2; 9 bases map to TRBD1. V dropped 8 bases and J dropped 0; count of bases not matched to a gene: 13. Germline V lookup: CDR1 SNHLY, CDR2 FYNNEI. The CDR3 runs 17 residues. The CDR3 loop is CASENRGRGEANYGYTF. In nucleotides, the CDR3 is TGTGCCAGCGAGAACAGGGGGCGCGGGGAGGCTAACTATGGCTACACCTTC.

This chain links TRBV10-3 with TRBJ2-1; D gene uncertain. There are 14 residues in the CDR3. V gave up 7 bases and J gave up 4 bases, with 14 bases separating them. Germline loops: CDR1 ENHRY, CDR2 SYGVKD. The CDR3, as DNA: TGTGCCATCAAGACCGATATAGGATACAATGAGCAGTTCTTC. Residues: CAIKTDIGYNEQFF.

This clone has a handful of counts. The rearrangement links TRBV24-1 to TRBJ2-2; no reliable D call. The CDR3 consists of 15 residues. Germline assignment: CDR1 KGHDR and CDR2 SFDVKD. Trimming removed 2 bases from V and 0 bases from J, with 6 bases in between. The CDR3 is CATSDSVTNTGELFF. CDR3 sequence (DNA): TGTGCCACCAGTGATTCGGTCACGAACACCGGGGAGCTGTTTTTT.

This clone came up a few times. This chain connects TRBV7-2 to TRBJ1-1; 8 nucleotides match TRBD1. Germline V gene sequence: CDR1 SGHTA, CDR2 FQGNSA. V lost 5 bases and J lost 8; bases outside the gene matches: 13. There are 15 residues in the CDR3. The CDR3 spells CASSVGTGQGSEAFF. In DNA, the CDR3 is TGTGCCAGCAGCGTCGGGACAGGTCAAGGATCCGAAGCTTTCTTT.

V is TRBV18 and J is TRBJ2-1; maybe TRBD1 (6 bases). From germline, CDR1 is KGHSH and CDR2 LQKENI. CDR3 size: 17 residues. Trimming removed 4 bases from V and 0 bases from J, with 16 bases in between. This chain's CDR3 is CASSHSTGVNSYNEQFF. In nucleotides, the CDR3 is TGTGCCAGCTCACACTCGACAGGAGTTAACTCCTACAATGAGCAGTTCTTC.

The CDR3 loop reads CASSRQGAQPQHF. For the CDR3, the DNA is TGTGCCAGCAGCCGCCAGGGGGCCCAGCCCCAGCATTTT. This chain joins TRBV3-1 (or the pseudogene TRBV3-2) and TRBJ1-5, with 8 bases aligning to TRBD1. In germline, CDR1 is LGHDT, CDR2 YNNKEL (reference sequence). After removal of 4 bases from V and 7 bases from J, the junction contained 3 bases not matched to a gene. The CDR3 is 13 amino acids.

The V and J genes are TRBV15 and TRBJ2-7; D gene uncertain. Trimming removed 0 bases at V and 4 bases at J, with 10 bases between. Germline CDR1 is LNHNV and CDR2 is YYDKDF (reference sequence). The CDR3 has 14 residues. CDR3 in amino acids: CATSRDFLGYEQYV. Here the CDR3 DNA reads TGTGCCACCAGCAGAGATTTTTTAGGGTACGAGCAGTACGTC.